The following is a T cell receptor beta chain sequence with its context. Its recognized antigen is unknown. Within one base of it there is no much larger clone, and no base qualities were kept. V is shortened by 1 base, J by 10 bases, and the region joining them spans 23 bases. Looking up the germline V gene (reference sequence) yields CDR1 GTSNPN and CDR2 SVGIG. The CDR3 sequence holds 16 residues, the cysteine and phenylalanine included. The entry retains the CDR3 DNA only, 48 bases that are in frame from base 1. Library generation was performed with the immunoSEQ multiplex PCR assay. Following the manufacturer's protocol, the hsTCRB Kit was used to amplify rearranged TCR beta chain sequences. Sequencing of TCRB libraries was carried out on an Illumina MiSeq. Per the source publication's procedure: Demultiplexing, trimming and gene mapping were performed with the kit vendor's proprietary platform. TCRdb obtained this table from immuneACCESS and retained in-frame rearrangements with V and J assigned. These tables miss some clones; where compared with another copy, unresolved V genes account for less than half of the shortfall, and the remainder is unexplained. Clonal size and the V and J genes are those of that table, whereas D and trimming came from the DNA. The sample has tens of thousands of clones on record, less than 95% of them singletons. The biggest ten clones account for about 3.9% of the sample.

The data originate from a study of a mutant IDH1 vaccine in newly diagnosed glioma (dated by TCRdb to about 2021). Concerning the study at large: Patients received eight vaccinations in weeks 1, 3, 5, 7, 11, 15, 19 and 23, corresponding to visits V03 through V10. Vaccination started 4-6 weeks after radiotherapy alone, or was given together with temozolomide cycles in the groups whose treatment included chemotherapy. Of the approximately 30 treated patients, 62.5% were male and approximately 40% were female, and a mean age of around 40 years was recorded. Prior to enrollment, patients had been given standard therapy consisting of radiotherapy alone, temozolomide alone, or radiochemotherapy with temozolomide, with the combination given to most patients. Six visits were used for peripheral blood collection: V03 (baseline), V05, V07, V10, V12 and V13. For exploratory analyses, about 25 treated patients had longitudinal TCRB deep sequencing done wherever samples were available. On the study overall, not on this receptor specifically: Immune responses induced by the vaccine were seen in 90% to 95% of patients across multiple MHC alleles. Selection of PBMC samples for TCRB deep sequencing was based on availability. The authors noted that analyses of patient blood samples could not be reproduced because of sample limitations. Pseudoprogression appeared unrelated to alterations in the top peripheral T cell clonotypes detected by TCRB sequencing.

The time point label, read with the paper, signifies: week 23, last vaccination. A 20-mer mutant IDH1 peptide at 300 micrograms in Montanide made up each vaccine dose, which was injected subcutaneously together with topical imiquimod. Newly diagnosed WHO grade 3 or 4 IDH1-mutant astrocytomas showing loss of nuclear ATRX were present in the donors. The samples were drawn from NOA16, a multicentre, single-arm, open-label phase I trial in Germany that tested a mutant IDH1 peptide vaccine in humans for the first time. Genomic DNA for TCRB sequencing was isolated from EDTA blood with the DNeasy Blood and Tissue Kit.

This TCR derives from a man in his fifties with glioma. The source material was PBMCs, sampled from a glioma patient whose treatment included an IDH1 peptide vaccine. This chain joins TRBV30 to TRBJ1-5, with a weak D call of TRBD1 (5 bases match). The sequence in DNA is TGTGCCTGGAGTGAGAAAGGGGTGCTTCCCCTAGATCCCCAGCATTTT. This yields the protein CAWSEKGVLPLDPQHF.